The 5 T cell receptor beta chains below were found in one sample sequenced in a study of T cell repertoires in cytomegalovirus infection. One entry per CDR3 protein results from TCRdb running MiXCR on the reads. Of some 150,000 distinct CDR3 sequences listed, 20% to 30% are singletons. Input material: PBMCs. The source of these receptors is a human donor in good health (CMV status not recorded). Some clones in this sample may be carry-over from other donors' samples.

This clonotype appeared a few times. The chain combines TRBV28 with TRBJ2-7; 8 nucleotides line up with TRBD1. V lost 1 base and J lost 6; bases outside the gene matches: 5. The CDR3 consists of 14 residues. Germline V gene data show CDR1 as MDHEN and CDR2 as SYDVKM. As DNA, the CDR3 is TGTGCCAGCAGTTTATCCCAGGGGGCTAGCGAGCAGTACTTC. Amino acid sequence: CASSLSQGASEQYF.

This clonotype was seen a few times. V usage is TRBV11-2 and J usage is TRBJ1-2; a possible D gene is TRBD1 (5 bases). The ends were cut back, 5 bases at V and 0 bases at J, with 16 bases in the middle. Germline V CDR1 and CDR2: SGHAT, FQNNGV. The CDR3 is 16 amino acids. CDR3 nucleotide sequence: TGTGCCAGCAGCCAGGCGGGGCAGATACCTAACTATGGCTACACCTTC. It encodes CASSQAGQIPNYGYTF.

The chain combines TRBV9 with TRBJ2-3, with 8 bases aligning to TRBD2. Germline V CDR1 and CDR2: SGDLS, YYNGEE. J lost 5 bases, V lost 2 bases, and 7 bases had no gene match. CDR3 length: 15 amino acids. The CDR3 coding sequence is TGTGCCAGCAGCGTCCGGGGGGGCCCAATAGATACGCAGTATTTT. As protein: CASSVRGGPIDTQYF. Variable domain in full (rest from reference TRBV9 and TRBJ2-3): DSGVTQTPKHLITATGQRVTLRCSPRSGDLSVYWYQQSLDQGLQFLIQYYNGEERAKGNILERFSAQQFPDLHSELNLSSLELGDSALYFCASSVRGGPIDTQYFGPGTRLTVL.

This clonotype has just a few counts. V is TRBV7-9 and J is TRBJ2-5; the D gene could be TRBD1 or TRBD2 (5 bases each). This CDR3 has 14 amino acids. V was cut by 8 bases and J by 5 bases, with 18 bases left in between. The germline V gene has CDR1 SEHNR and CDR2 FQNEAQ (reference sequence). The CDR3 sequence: CASRWGSPQETQYF. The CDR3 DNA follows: TGTGCCAGCCGGTGGGGGAGCCCTCAGGAGACCCAGTACTTC. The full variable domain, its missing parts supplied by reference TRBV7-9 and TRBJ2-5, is DTGVSQNPRHKITKRGQNVTFRCDPISEHNRLYWYRQTLGQGPEFLTYFQNEAQLEKSRLLSDRFSAERPKGSFSTLEIQRTEQGDSAMYLCASRWGSPQETQYFGPGTRLLVL.

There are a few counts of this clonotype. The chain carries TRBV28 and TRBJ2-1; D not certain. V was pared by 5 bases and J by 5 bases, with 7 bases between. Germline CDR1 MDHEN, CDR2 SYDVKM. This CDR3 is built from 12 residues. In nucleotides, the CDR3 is TGTGCCAGCAGTAAACCTAACAATGAGCAGTTCTTC. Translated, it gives CASSKPNNEQFF.